A single sample gave rise to the 22 T cell receptor beta chains below, sequenced in a study of long-term antiretroviral therapy in people with HIV. A v3.0 immunoSEQ assay was performed at survey level. Clones were read by immunoSEQ multiplex PCR, and TCRdb kept only the in-frame ones, dropping some. The data show tens of thousands of clones, 82% seen once. Sequenced here: unsorted PBMCs, sampled 1.1 years before starting antiretroviral therapy. These receptors were taken from a woman in her 30s with HIV.

The chain employs TRBV7-9 and TRBJ1-1; 9 bases are a match to TRBD1. From germline, CDR1 is SEHNR and CDR2 FQNEAQ (reference sequence). V dropped 4 bases and J dropped 0; count of bases not matched to a gene: 9. CDR3 length: 17 amino acids. CDR3 loop: CASSSLWTGEVNTEAFF. The DNA for the CDR3 is TGTGCCAGCAGCTCTCTCTGGACAGGGGAGGTGAACACTGAAGCTTTCTTT.

J is TRBJ1-2 and V is TRBV4-1, with D perhaps TRBD1 (5 bases). V was cut by 0 bases and J by 7 bases, with 9 bases left in between. Looked up from germline, CDR1 is MGHRA and CDR2 is YSYEKL. The length of the CDR3 is 13 residues. CDR3 amino acids: CASSQEGQGGYTF. The CDR3, as DNA: TGCGCCAGCAGCCAAGAAGGGCAGGGTGGCTACACCTTC.

V gene TRBV29-1 combines with J gene TRBJ1-1; D not resolved. Germline values: CDR1 SQVTM, CDR2 ANQGSEA. V lost 1 base, J lost 8 bases, and 5 bases lay in between. The CDR3 covers 10 residues. CDR3 coding DNA: TGCAGCGTTGAAGTAGGAGAAGCTTTCTTT. It translates to CSVEVGEAFF.

V and J are TRBV7-6 and TRBJ2-1; 10 bases align to TRBD2. There are 18 residues in the CDR3. V was pared by 4 bases and J by 10 bases, with 19 bases of the junction left unmatched. Germline-derived CDR1 and CDR2 are SGHVS and FNYEAQ. The CDR3 bases are TGTGCCAGCAGCTCATTACCTAAACTAGCGGGGTTTGGGGAGGAGCAGTTCTTC. Residues: CASSSLPKLAGFGEEQFF. Complete variable domain (other parts from reference TRBV7-6 and TRBJ2-1): GAGVSQSPRYKVTKRGQDVALRCDPISGHVSLYWYRQALGQGPEFLTYFNYEAQQDKSGLPNDRFSAERPEGSISTLTIQRTEQRDSAMYRCASSSLPKLAGFGEEQFFGPGTRLTVL.

This clone was counted only a few times. The CDR3 DNA reads as TGTGCCAGCAGCTTAGCGCGTTACGGGGTCACCGGGGAGCTGTTTTTT. Its translation is CASSLARYGVTGELFF. V usage is TRBV7-9 and J usage is TRBJ2-2, with D perhaps TRBD2 (5 bases). Deletions cut 0 bases from V and 4 bases from J, with 12 bases between. CDR1 SEHNR and CDR2 FQNEAQ come from the germline V gene (reference sequence). This CDR3 is 16 amino acids long. The whole variable domain, remainder taken from reference TRBV7-9 and TRBJ2-2, is DTGVSQNPRHKITKRGQNVTFRCDPISEHNRLYWYRQTLGQGPEFLTYFQNEAQLEKSRLLSDRFSAERPKGSFSTLEIQRTEQGDSAMYLCASSLARYGVTGELFFGEGSRLTVL.

V gene TRBV6-1 combines with J gene TRBJ1-5; D gene ambiguous. Trimming left V 2 bases short and J 7 bases short, with 9 bases between. The CDR3 totals 13 residues. CDR1 and CDR2 from the germline V gene are MNHNS and SASEGT. CDR3 sequence reads: CASSEYLGQPQHF. Written as DNA, the CDR3 is TGTGCCAGCAGTGAATATTTAGGGCAGCCCCAGCATTTT.

The chain couples TRBV6-5 to TRBJ2-3; 15 bases fit TRBD2. Germline V gives CDR1 MNHEY, CDR2 SVGAGI. Unmatched junction bases numbered 11, after V lost 11 bases and J lost 14 bases. CDR3 length: 13 amino acids. The CDR3 nucleotides read TGTGCCCCAAACGGGACTAGCGGGGGGCTACGGTATTTT. Translation gives CAPNGTSGGLRYF.

This sequence joins TRBV5-6 and TRBJ2-7; no firm D call. Germline CDR1 and CDR2: SGHDT and YYEEEE. The CDR3 has 15 residues. The V and J ends lost 4 bases and 6 bases respectively, with 20 bases between them. The CDR3 loop is CASSPSGHASGEQYV. CDR3 DNA sequence: TGTGCCAGCAGCCCCTCGGGCCACGCGTCTGGCGAGCAGTACGTC.

J is TRBJ1-2 and V is TRBV29-1; a weak D match, TRBD1 (6 bases). The length of the CDR3 is 13 residues. Trimming stripped 4 bases from V and 7 bases from J, with 16 bases between. CDR1 and CDR2 from the germline V gene are SQVTM and ANQGSEA. CDR3 sequence reads: CSVAHRVGGGYTF. CDR3 in DNA: TGCAGCGTTGCGCACAGGGTAGGAGGTGGCTACACCTTC.

The chain carries TRBV6-5 and TRBJ2-2; tentative D call: TRBD2 (6 bases). The CDR3 extends over 13 amino acids. V lost 5 bases and J 6 bases, leaving 10 bases between the germline ends. Germline V gene lookup returns CDR1 MNHEY and CDR2 SVGAGI. This chain's CDR3 is CASSAGSPGELFF. Written as DNA, the CDR3 is TGTGCCAGCAGTGCGGGGTCTCCCGGGGAGCTGTTTTTT.

V is TRBV9 and J is TRBJ2-3; 7 positions agree with TRBD2. CDR1 SGDLS and CDR2 YYNGEE come from the germline V gene. The CDR3 length is 13 residues. The V gene end was trimmed by 3 bases and the J gene end by 6 bases; junction bases not matched to a gene: 4. The CDR3 sequence is CASSEGGLDTQYF. The CDR3 nucleotides are TGTGCCAGCAGCGAGGGAGGGTTGGATACGCAGTATTTT.

This clone was seen a handful of times. The chain uses TRBV6-1 and TRBJ1-1, with 9 bases lining up with TRBD1. The CDR3 is made up of 12 amino acids. Trimming at V came to 7 bases and at J to 8 bases, leaving 5 bases not matched to a gene. CDR1 and CDR2 (germline): MNHNS, SASEGT. CDR3 protein: CASNPGQGEAFF. In nucleotides, the CDR3 is TGTGCCAGCAATCCCGGACAGGGGGAAGCTTTCTTT.

Written as DNA, the CDR3 is TGTGCCAGCAGCGTAGGTCCCCGGGCGAACACCGGGGAGCTGTTTTTT. The encoded protein is CASSVGPRANTGELFF. This chain connects TRBV9 to TRBJ2-2; D is unresolved. The length of the CDR3 is 16 residues. V was pared by 0 bases and J by 0 bases, with 9 bases between. Germline CDR1 SGDLS, CDR2 YYNGEE.

This chain links TRBV5-6 with TRBJ2-7; D is ambiguous. Germline CDR1 SGHDT, CDR2 YYEEEE. Trimming shortened V by 3 bases and J by 11 bases, and 12 bases separated the two germline ends. This CDR3 comprises 11 residues. The CDR3, as DNA: TGTGCCAGCAGCTCTGGATTGTATAAGTACTTC. This codes for CASSSGLYKYF.

This sequence joins TRBV5-4 and TRBJ1-1; D unresolved. This CDR3 spans 12 amino acids. The germline CDR1 and CDR2 sequences are SGHNT and YYREEE (reference sequence). Trimming took 2 bases from V and 4 from J, leaving 6 bases between them. CDR3 in DNA: TGTGCCAGCAGCTTAGATGGCACTGAAGCTTTCTTT. Protein sequence: CASSLDGTEAFF.

V gene TRBV2 combines with J gene TRBJ1-1; D call uncertain. Deletions cut 3 bases from V and 13 bases from J, with 15 bases between. The CDR3 has 12 residues. In germline, CDR1 is SNHLY, CDR2 FYNNEI. The CDR3 DNA sequence: TGTGCCAGCAGTGATGATTGGGCAAAGGGTTTCTTT. Amino acids: CASSDDWAKGFF. The full variable domain, its missing parts supplied by reference TRBV2 and TRBJ1-1, is EPEVTQTPSHQVTQMGQEVILRCVPISNHLYFYWYRQILGQKVEFLVSFYNNEISEKSEIFDDQFSVERPDGSNFTLKIRSTKLEDSAMYFCASSDDWAKGFFGQGTRLTVV.

The J gene is TRBJ2-5, the V gene TRBV21-1. TRBV21-1 is marked as a pseudogene. This CDR3 spans 14 amino acids. CDR3 in amino acids: CASSKVSGRETQYF. The CDR3 nucleotides read TGTGCCAGCAGCAAAGTGTCCGGGCGGGAGACCCAGTACTTC.

This chain uses TRBV7-6 with TRBJ2-7; 8 positions match TRBD1. V shed 3 bases and J 4 bases; nucleotides not matched to a gene: 8. The germline V gene encodes CDR1 SGHVS and CDR2 FNYEAQ. The CDR3 spans 15 residues. The CDR3, as DNA: TGTGCCAGCAGCTTGCAGACAGGGGAATTGTACGAGCAGTACTTC. Translated: CASSLQTGELYEQYF.

The J gene is TRBJ1-4, the V gene TRBV6-1, with D possibly TRBD1 on 5 matching bases. Per the germline V gene, CDR1 is MNHNS and CDR2 is SASEGT. The V end lost 4 bases, the J end lost 5 bases, and 20 bases lay between the germline ends. The length of the CDR3 is 17 residues. CDR3 residues: CASSGPPKGLINEKLFF. The CDR3 DNA is TGTGCCAGCAGTGGACCCCCTAAGGGACTTATAAATGAAAAACTGTTTTTT.

The V call is TRBV5-1, the J call TRBJ2-1; D remains unclear. With 4 bases removed from V and 12 bases from J, the gap between germline ends came to 2 bases. The CDR3 is made up of 8 amino acids. The germline V gene encodes CDR1 SGHRS and CDR2 YFSETQ. The CDR3, as DNA: TGCGCCAGCAGCCCGCAGTTCTTC. Its protein is CASSPQFF. The variable domain in full, with the rest retrieved from reference TRBV5-1 and TRBJ2-1, is KAGVTQTPRYLIKTRGQQVTLSCSPISGHRSVSWYQQTPGQGLQFLFEYFSETQRNKGNFPGRFSGRQFSNSRSEMNVSTLELGDSALYLCASSPQFFGPGTRLTVL.

The CDR3: CASSAGTPLFNEQYV. The CDR3 DNA reads as TGTGCCAGCAGTGCAGGGACACCGCTCTTTAACGAGCAGTACGTC. The chain combines TRBV27 with TRBJ2-7; a possible D gene is TRBD1 (6 bases). This CDR3 is 15 amino acids long. Germline loops: CDR1 MNHEY, CDR2 SMNVEV (reference sequence). The germline V and J ends were trimmed by 5 bases and 5 bases, with 19 bases remaining between them.

V and J are TRBV27 and TRBJ2-3, with D possibly being TRBD1 (6 bases). This CDR3 has 15 residues. CDR1 is MNHEY and CDR2 is SMNVEV in the germline V gene (reference sequence). Trimming shortened V by 6 bases and J by 6 bases, and 19 bases separated the two germline ends. The CDR3 coding sequence is TGTGCCAGCAGCGGGGACATCTACCGAAAGGATACGCAGTATTTT. Residues: CASSGDIYRKDTQYF.